This T cell receptor (beta chain) was captured in a study of cytomegalovirus exposure and HLA in healthy donors. CDR1 and CDR2 (germline): SGHDN, FVKESK. The CDR3 is 16 amino acids. Trimming removed 0 bases at V and 8 bases at J, with 19 bases between. Both 60 Vbeta primers and 13 Jbeta primers went into the PCR. Sequenced by immunoSEQ multiplex PCR; TCRdb stores in-frame clones only, minus some. The sample lists 100,000 to 150,000 clones, over 60% seen once, with 0.94% in the top ten. The sequencing input was PBMCs. This receptor was obtained from a woman aged 55 to 70 in good health and CMV-seronegative. The V and J genes are TRBV14 and TRBJ1-2; D unclear. CDR3 sequence (DNA): TGTGCCAGCAGCCAAGAGAGCCCGAGTAGAGGGCGCGGCTACACCTTC. Translating it yields CASSQESPSRGRGYTF.